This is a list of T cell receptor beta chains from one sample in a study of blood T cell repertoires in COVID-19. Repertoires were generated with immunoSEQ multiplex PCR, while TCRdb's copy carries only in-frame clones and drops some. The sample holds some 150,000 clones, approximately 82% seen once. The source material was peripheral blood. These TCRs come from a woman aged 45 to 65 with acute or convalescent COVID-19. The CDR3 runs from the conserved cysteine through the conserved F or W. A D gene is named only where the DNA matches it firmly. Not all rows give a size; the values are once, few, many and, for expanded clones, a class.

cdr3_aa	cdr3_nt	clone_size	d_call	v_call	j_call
CASSVDPDRGSGNTIYF	TGTGCCAGCAGCGTAGACCCAGACAGAGGCTCTGGAAACACCATATATTTT	NA	NA	TRBV9	TRBJ1-3
CASSHGTGKYNEQFF	TGTGCCAGCAGCCACGGGACAGGGAAATACAATGAGCAGTTCTTC	NA	TRBD1	TRBV7-2	TRBJ2-1
CASSVGTGGGGYTF	TGTGCCAGCAGCGTAGGTACAGGGGGTGGTGGCTACACCTTC	NA	TRBD1	TRBV9	TRBJ1-2
CASKTYGGAGTGADEQYF	TGCGCCAGCAAGACCTATGGTGGGGCCGGGACAGGGGCCGACGAGCAGTACTTC	NA	TRBD1	TRBV4-1	TRBJ2-7
CASSEAYGGNEKLFF	TGTGCCAGCAGTGAAGCGTACGGGGGAAATGAAAAACTGTTTTTT	NA	NA	TRBV6-1	TRBJ1-4
CASSQMGTPQETQYF	TGTGCCAGCAGTCAGATGGGGACTCCTCAAGAGACCCAGTACTTC	NA	NA	TRBV2	TRBJ2-5
CASSGLRLRVNYGYTF	TGTGCCAGCTCCGGACTGAGACTACGGGTAAACTATGGCTACACCTTC	NA	NA	TRBV7-2	TRBJ1-2
CASSLDSTSYGYTF	TGTGCCAGCAGCTTAGACAGTACCTCCTATGGCTACACCTTC	few	NA	TRBV7-9	TRBJ1-2
CASSSRDRGTNTEAFF	TGTGCCAGCAGCTCAAGGGACAGGGGGACCAACACTGAAGCTTTCTTT	NA	TRBD1	TRBV7-9	TRBJ1-1
CASRGLAGDRELFF	TGTGCCAGTAGGGGACTAGCGGGGGACCGGGAGCTGTTTTTT	NA	TRBD2	TRBV11-2	TRBJ2-2
CASRDRGQKNTEAFF	TGTGCCAGCAGGGACAGGGGGCAGAAGAACACTGAAGCTTTCTTT	once	TRBD1	TRBV6-6	TRBJ1-1
CASTPEVRLSNYGYTF	TGTGCCAGTACCCCCGAGGTCCGCCTCTCCAACTATGGCTACACCTTC	NA	NA	TRBV19	TRBJ1-2
CATSDSRHTEAFF	TGTGCCACCAGTGATTCGCGCCACACTGAAGCTTTCTTT	few	NA	TRBV24-1	TRBJ1-1
CASSLWSGGVRGGYGYTF	TGTGCCAGCAGTTTATGGTCTGGGGGGGTCCGGGGAGGCTATGGCTACACCTTC	NA	NA	TRBV28	TRBJ1-2
CASIKEFGADTQYF	TGTGCCAGCATAAAAGAGTTCGGGGCAGATACGCAGTATTTT	NA	NA	TRBV27	TRBJ2-3
CASSLGTGGLFGTDTQYF	TGCGCCAGCAGCTTGGGGACAGGGGGCTTATTCGGCACAGATACGCAGTATTTT	NA	TRBD1	TRBV5-1	TRBJ2-3
CASSLFPRQGANYEQYF	TGTGCCAGCAGCCTCTTCCCCCGACAGGGTGCAAACTACGAGCAGTACTTC	NA	TRBD1	TRBV7-2	TRBJ2-7
CAISAPGQGTYEQYF	TGTGCCATCAGTGCCCCGGGACAGGGCACCTACGAGCAGTACTTC	NA	TRBD1	TRBV10-3	TRBJ2-7
CASSGDLDDGTGWRLGTEAFF	TGTGCCAGTAGCGGGGACCTTGACGACGGGACAGGGTGGAGACTGGGCACTGAAGCTTTCTTT	NA	TRBD1	TRBV19	TRBJ1-1
CARSLACRVVFF	TGTGCCAGAAGCTTAGCGTGCCGGGTGGTGTTTTTT	NA	NA	TRBV7-5	TRBJ1-4
CSVATGVTEAFF	TGCAGCGTAGCAACAGGGGTCACTGAAGCTTTCTTT	NA	TRBD1	TRBV29-1	TRBJ1-1
CASTAAGNGANVLTF	TGTGCCAGTACCGCCGCGGGTAATGGGGCCAACGTCCTGACTTTC	NA	NA	TRBV19	TRBJ2-6
CASSPGTGLCQPQHF	TGCGCCAGCAGCCCCGGGACAGGGTTATGTCAGCCCCAGCATTTT	NA	TRBD1	TRBV23-1	TRBJ1-5
CASSQEVQGLNYGYTF	TGCGCCAGCAGCCAAGAGGTACAGGGTCTTAACTATGGCTACACCTTC	NA	NA	TRBV4-3	TRBJ1-2
CASAAEAGDVRIYGYTF	TGTGCCAGCGCCGCGGAGGCAGGGGATGTTCGTATCTATGGCTACACCTTC	many	NA	TRBV7-2	TRBJ1-2
CASRGTGSEAFF	TGTGCCAGCAGGGGGACAGGGTCCGAAGCTTTCTTT	NA	TRBD1	TRBV12-3/TRBV12-4	TRBJ1-1
CASSQVGTGNYEQYF	TGCGCCAGCAGCCAAGTCGGGACAGGTAACTACGAGCAGTACTTC	NA	TRBD1	TRBV4-1	TRBJ2-7
CATGGGLYGYTF	TGTGCCACCGGGGGGGGCCTCTATGGCTACACCTTC	once	NA	TRBV19	TRBJ1-2
CASSSTGGGADTQYF	TGTGCCAGCAGCTCGACGGGGGGCGGAGCAGATACGCAGTATTTT	NA	NA	TRBV7-3	TRBJ2-3
CASSYSQVYTAISSGNTIYF	TGTGCCAGCAGTTACTCTCAAGTCTATACTGCAATCTCCTCTGGAAACACCATATATTTT	NA	NA	TRBV6-2/TRBV6-3	TRBJ1-3
CASSYRASGGGETQYF	TGTGCCAGCAGTTACAGGGCTAGCGGGGGTGGAGAGACCCAGTACTTC	NA	TRBD2	TRBV6-5	TRBJ2-5
CASSLGFPRGGELFF	TGTGCCAGCAGTTTGGGGTTCCCCCGGGGCGGGGAGCTGTTTTTT	once	NA	TRBV28	TRBJ2-2
CASILGGGAGATQYF	TGTGCCAGCATCCTAGGGGGAGGTGCGGGGGCTACGCAGTATTTT	NA	NA	TRBV7-6	TRBJ2-3
CASSPGQGAAGELFF	TGTGCCAGCAGTCCGGGACAGGGTGCGGCCGGGGAGCTGTTTTTT	NA	TRBD1	TRBV6-5	TRBJ2-2
CASSRVKNPYEQYF	TGTGCCAGCAGCCGGGTTAAAAATCCCTACGAGCAGTACTTC	NA	NA	TRBV11-2	TRBJ2-7
CATSRGGDPFNSPLHF	TGTGCCACCAGCAGAGGGGGGGATCCTTTTAATTCACCCCTCCACTTT	NA	NA	TRBV15	TRBJ1-6
CASTMAALATGELFF	TGTGCCAGTACCATGGCAGCTCTAGCGACCGGGGAGCTGTTTTTT	once	NA	TRBV19	TRBJ2-2
CASRAGTISTDTQYF	TGTGCCAGCAGGGCCGGGACAATCAGCACAGATACGCAGTATTTT	NA	NA	TRBV5-8	TRBJ2-3
CASLYREVNEKLFF	TGCGCCAGCCTTTACAGGGAAGTTAATGAAAAACTGTTTTTT	NA	NA	TRBV5-1	TRBJ1-4
CASSRLAGVTDTQYF	TGTGCCAGCAGCAGACTAGCGGGGGTCACAGATACGCAGTATTTT	NA	TRBD2	TRBV7-2	TRBJ2-3
CASSLGSSGGANTGELFF	TGTGCCAGCAGCTTAGGGTCTAGCGGGGGAGCGAACACCGGGGAGCTGTTTTTT	NA	TRBD2	TRBV7-8	TRBJ2-2
CSVEFGSIQETQYF	TGCAGCGTTGAATTTGGGAGTATCCAAGAGACCCAGTACTTC	NA	NA	TRBV29-1	TRBJ2-5
CASSLATSGGSYEQYF	TGTGCCAGCAGTTTAGCCACTAGCGGGGGCTCCTACGAGCAGTACTTC	once	TRBD2	TRBV28	TRBJ2-7
CASSPRGLETQYF	TGCGCCAGCAGCCCCAGGGGGTTGGAGACCCAGTACTTC	NA	TRBD1	TRBV4-3	TRBJ2-5
CASSLSVPGELFF	TGTGCCAGCAGCTTGTCCGTTCCCGGGGAGCTGTTTTTT	NA	NA	TRBV7-2	TRBJ2-2